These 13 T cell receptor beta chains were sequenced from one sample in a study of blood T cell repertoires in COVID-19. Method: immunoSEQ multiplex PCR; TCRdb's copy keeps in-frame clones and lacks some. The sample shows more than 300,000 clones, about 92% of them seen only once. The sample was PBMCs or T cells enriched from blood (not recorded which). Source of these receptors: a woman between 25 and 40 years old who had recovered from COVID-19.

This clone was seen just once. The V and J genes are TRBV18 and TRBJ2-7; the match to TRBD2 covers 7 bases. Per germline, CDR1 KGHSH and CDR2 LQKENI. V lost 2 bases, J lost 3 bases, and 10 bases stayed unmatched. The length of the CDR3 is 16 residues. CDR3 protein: CASSPSSGTTFYEQYF. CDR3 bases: TGTGCCAGCTCACCATCCAGCGGGACTACCTTCTACGAGCAGTACTTC.

The CDR3, as DNA: TGTGCCAGCAGCTTAGGGACAGGGGGGGGTGAAAAACTGTTTTTT. It specifies CASSLGTGGGEKLFF. The chain has TRBV7-8 and TRBJ1-4; 10 nucleotides line up with TRBD1. V shed 1 base and J 7 bases; nucleotides not matched to a gene: 3. Germline V CDR1 and CDR2: SGHVS, FQNEAQ. This CDR3 has 15 residues.

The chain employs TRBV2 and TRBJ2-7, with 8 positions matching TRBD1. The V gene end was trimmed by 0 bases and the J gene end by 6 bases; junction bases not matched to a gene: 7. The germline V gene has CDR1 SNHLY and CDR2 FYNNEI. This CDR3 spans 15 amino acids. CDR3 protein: CASSEALAGGLEQYF. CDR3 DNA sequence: TGTGCCAGCAGTGAAGCGCTAGCAGGGGGCCTCGAGCAGTACTTC.

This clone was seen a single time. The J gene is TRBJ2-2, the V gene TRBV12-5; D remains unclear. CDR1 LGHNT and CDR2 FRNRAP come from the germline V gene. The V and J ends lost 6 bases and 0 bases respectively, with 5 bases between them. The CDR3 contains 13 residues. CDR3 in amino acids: CASGNSNTGELFF. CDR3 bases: TGTGCTAGTGGGAACTCGAACACCGGGGAGCTGTTTTTT. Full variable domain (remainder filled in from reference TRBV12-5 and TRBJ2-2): DARVTQTPRHKVTEMGQEVTMRCQPILGHNTVFWYRQTMMQGLELLAYFRNRAPLDDSGMPKDRFSAEMPDATLATLKIQPSEPRDSAVYFCASGNSNTGELFFGEGSRLTVL.

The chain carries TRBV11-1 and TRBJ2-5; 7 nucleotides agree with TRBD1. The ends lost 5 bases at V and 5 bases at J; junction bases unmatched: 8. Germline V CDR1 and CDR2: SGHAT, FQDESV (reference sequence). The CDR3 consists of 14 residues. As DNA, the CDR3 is TGTGCCAGCAGCCGCGACAGGGTGGGGGAGACCCAGTACTTC. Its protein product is CASSRDRVGETQYF.

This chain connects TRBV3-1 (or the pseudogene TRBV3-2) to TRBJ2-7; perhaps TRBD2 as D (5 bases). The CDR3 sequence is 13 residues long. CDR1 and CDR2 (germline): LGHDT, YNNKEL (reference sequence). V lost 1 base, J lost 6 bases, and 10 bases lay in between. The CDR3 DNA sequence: TGTGCCAGCAGCCAAGTAATCGGGGTCGAGCAGTACTTC. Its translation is CASSQVIGVEQYF.

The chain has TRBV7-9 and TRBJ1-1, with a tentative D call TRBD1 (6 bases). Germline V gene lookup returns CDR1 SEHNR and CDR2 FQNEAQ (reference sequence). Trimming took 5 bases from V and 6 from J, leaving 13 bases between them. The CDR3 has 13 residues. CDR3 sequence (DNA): TGTGCCAGCAGCGAAACAGGGTTTGCTGAAGCTTTCTTT. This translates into CASSETGFAEAFF.

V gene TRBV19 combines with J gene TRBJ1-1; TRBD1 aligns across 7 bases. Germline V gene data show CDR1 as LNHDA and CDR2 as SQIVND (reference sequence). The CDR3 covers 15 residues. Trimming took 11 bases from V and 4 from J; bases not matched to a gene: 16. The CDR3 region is CADIFPEGAATEAFF. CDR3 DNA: TGTGCCGATATATTCCCCGAGGGGGCGGCCACTGAAGCTTTCTTT.

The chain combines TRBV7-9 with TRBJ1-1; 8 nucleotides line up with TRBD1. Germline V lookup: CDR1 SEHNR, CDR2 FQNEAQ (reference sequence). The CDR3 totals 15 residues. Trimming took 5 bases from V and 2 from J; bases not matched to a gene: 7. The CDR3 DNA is TGTGCCAGCAGCCTGGGACAGGTCTCAAACACTGAAGCTTTCTTT. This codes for CASSLGQVSNTEAFF.

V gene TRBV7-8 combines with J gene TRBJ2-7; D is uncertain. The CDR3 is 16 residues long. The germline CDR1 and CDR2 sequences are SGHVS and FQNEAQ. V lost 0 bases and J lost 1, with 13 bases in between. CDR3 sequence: CASSLAGGSSSYEQYF. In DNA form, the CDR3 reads TGTGCCAGCAGCTTAGCAGGCGGTTCCTCTTCCTACGAGCAGTACTTC.

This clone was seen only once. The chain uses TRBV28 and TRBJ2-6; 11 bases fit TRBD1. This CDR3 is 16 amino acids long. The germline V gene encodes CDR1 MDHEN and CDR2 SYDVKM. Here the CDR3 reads CAAVSGQGVGANVLTF. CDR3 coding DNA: TGTGCGGCGGTATCGGGACAGGGGGTTGGGGCCAACGTCCTGACTTTC.

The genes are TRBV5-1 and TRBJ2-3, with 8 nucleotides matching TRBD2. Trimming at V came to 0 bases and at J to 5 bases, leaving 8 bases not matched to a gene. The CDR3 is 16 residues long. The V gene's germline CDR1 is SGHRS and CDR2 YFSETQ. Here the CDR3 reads CASSLASGSGGDTQYF. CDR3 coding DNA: TGCGCCAGCAGCTTGGCCAGCGGGAGCGGGGGAGATACGCAGTATTTT.

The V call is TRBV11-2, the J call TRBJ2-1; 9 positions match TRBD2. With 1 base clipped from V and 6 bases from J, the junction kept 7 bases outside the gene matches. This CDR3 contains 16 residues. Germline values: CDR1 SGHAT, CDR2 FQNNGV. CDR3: CASSLVMAGGINEQFF. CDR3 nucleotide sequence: TGTGCCAGCAGCTTAGTGATGGCGGGGGGGATCAATGAGCAGTTCTTC.